The sequence of this TCR beta chain was determined in a study of shared clonotypes between healthy human individuals. About the research overall: A donor's plate count was three for CD4 naive and three for CD4 memory; CD8 naive had two and CD8 memory one.

The length of the CDR3 is 14 residues. Germline values: CDR1 MNHEY, CDR2 SVGAGI. V was pared by 6 bases and J by 3 bases, with 7 bases of the junction left unmatched. Method: immunoSEQ multiplex PCR; TCRdb's copy keeps in-frame clones and lacks some. Among about 2 million clones listed, about 94% were seen once. CD45RO-negative CD8 cells positively selected for CCR7 made up the naive population, which excluded terminally differentiated effector memory CD45RA+ cells. Sequencing was carried out using naive CD8+ T cells sorted from blood. The chain employs TRBV6-5 and TRBJ2-7; 8 bases map to TRBD1. The TCR was taken from a young man in good health. The CDR3 nucleotides are TGTGCCAGCAGCAGGGGGCTCACCTTCTACGAGCAGTACTTC. Translated: CASSRGLTFYEQYF.